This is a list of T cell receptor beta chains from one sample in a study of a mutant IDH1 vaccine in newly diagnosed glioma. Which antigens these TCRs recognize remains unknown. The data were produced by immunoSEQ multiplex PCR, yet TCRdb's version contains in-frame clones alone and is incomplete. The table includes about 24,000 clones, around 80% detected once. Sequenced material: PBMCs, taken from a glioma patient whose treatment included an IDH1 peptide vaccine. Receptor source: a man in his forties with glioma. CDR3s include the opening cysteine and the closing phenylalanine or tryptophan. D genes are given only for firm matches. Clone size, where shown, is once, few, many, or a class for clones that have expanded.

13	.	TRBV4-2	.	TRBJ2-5	CASSRNDQETQYF	TGTGCCAGCAGCAGGAACGACCAAGAGACCCAGTACTTC
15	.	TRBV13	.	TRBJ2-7	CASSLEGGGTYEQYF	TGTGCCAGCAGCTTAGAAGGTGGGGGGACCTACGAGCAGTACTTC
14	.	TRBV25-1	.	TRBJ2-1	CASSDGHSYNEQFF	TGTGCCAGCAGTGACGGACACTCCTACAATGAGCAGTTCTTC
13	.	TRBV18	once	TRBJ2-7	CASSPTRNYEQYF	TGTGCCAGCTCACCGACGAGGAACTACGAGCAGTACTTC
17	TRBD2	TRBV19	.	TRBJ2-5	CASSAGLAGGPRETQYF	TGTGCCAGTAGTGCCGGACTAGCGGGAGGGCCGCGAGAGACCCAGTACTTC
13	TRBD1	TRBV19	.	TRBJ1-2	CASKGTEYYGYTF	TGTGCCAGTAAGGGGACAGAGTACTATGGCTACACCTTC
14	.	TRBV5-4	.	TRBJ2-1	CASSLKVGYNEQFF	TGTGCCAGCAGCCTTAAGGTGGGTTACAATGAGCAGTTCTTC
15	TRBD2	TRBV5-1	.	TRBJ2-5	CASRGGLAGDETQYF	TGCGCCAGCAGAGGCGGACTAGCGGGAGATGAGACCCAGTACTTC
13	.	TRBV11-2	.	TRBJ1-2	CASSWPGKNGYTF	TGTGCCAGCAGCTGGCCGGGGAAAAATGGCTACACCTTC
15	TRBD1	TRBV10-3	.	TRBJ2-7	CAISEAGQGNYEQYF	TGTGCCATCAGTGAGGCCGGACAGGGGAACTACGAGCAGTACTTC
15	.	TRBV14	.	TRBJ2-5	CASSPRTPAWETQYF	TGTGCCAGCAGCCCGCGAACCCCAGCCTGGGAGACCCAGTACTTC